A single sample is the source of the 17 T cell receptor beta chains below, sequenced in a study of cytomegalovirus exposure and HLA in healthy donors. The PCR had 60 Vbeta and 13 Jbeta primers. Only in-frame clones appear in the TCRdb table, and some are missing; sequencing was by immunoSEQ multiplex PCR. The data show around 100,000 clones, with 50% to 70% seen just once and about 3.8% held by the top ten. Sequenced sample: PBMCs. These receptors were taken from a man aged 25-40 years in good health and CMV-seropositive.

This clone was seen more than once but under ten times. The chain combines TRBV6-6 with TRBJ2-7; TRBD1 is a possible D gene (5 bases). Trimming cost V 5 bases and J 0 bases, with 8 bases left between them. The CDR3 totals 13 residues. From germline, CDR1 is MNHNY and CDR2 SVGAGI (reference sequence). The CDR3 here is CASSRQLSYEQYF. DNA of the CDR3: TGTGCCAGCAGTCGACAGCTCTCCTACGAGCAGTACTTC.

This clone was seen once. The chain is built from TRBV5-6 and TRBJ2-2; D is possibly TRBD1 (6 bases). The CDR3 consists of 15 residues. Germline CDR1 SGHDT, CDR2 YYEEEE. Trimming removed 4 bases at V and 8 bases at J, with 18 bases between. The CDR3 DNA follows: TGTGCCAGCAGCGAATGGGGACATTTGGCTGGGGAGCTGTTTTTT. Protein product: CASSEWGHLAGELFF.

The chain employs TRBV5-1 and TRBJ1-1, with a tentative D call TRBD1 (5 bases). Germline assignment: CDR1 SGHRS and CDR2 YFSETQ. CDR3 size: 14 residues. V lost 0 bases to trimming and J lost 7 bases, with 13 bases between them. CDR3 sequence reads: CASSLDAGWGEAFF. In DNA, the CDR3 is TGCGCCAGCAGCTTGGACGCAGGGTGGGGTGAAGCTTTCTTT. Using reference TRBV5-1 and TRBJ1-1 for the parts outside the CDR3, the full variable domain is KAGVTQTPRYLIKTRGQQVTLSCSPISGHRSVSWYQQTPGQGLQFLFEYFSETQRNKGNFPGRFSGRQFSNSRSEMNVSTLELGDSALYLCASSLDAGWGEAFFGQGTRLTVV.

V and J are TRBV7-9 and TRBJ2-1, with D hard to call. CDR3 length equals 13 residues. Germline V gene data show CDR1 as SEHNR and CDR2 as FQNEAQ (reference sequence). V was clipped by 4 bases and J by 8 bases, with 12 bases between them. The CDR3 spells CASSSSRFYEQFF. For the CDR3, the DNA is TGTGCCAGCAGCTCGTCTAGGTTTTATGAGCAGTTCTTC. The whole variable domain, remainder taken from reference TRBV7-9 and TRBJ2-1, is DTGVSQNPRHKITKRGQNVTFRCDPISEHNRLYWYRQTLGQGPEFLTYFQNEAQLEKSRLLSDRFSAERPKGSFSTLEIQRTEQGDSAMYLCASSSSRFYEQFFGPGTRLTVL.

The chain employs TRBV7-8 and TRBJ1-2; TRBD1 matches 7 bases. The CDR3 is 16 residues long. The ends lost 5 bases at V and 1 base at J; junction bases unmatched: 10. CDR1 SGHVS and CDR2 FQNEAQ come from the germline V gene. CDR3 sequence: CASSPREGAFNYGYTF. In nucleotides, the CDR3 is TGTGCCAGCAGCCCGCGAGAGGGGGCTTTTAACTATGGCTACACCTTC.

This clone has a handful of counts. The chain has TRBV6-5 and TRBJ1-5; D uncertain. The CDR3 is made up of 14 amino acids. Deletions cut 2 bases from V and 4 bases from J, with 9 bases between. Germline loops: CDR1 MNHEY, CDR2 SVGAGI. The CDR3 here is CASSYGGTNQPQHF. CDR3 bases: TGTGCCAGCAGTTACGGCGGAACTAATCAGCCCCAGCATTTT.

The chain couples TRBV6-1 to TRBJ2-2, with TRBD1 identical over 10 bases. V dropped 7 bases and J dropped 5; count of bases not matched to a gene: 4. The CDR3 loop spans 14 amino acids. Looked up from germline, CDR1 is MNHNS and CDR2 is SASEGT. The chain's CDR3 is CASTGQGQTGELFF. The CDR3 DNA reads TGTGCCAGCACGGGACAGGGGCAGACCGGGGAGCTGTTTTTT.

J is TRBJ2-1 and V is TRBV6-6; 13 bases match TRBD2. The V segment lost 6 bases and the J segment 8 bases; nucleotides outside the gene matches: 4. Germline CDR1 is MNHNY and CDR2 is SVGAGI (reference sequence). This CDR3 contains 14 residues. The CDR3 loop is CASRELAGGDEQFF. The CDR3 DNA is TGTGCCAGCAGGGAACTAGCGGGGGGGGATGAGCAGTTCTTC.

This chain uses TRBV19 with TRBJ2-7; 9 positions match TRBD1. V was clipped by 4 bases and J by 3 bases; unmatched bases: 4. Germline lookup yields CDR1 LNHDA and CDR2 SQIVND (reference sequence). The CDR3 consists of 14 residues. The CDR3 reads CASSRTGVNYEQYF. The CDR3 DNA sequence: TGTGCCAGTAGTAGGACAGGGGTAAACTACGAGCAGTACTTC.

This clone was detected a few times. V usage is TRBV7-9 and J usage is TRBJ2-2; possibly TRBD1 for D (5 bases). CDR1 is SEHNR and CDR2 is FQNEAQ in the germline V gene (reference sequence). The CDR3 is made up of 13 amino acids. Trimming pared 6 bases from V and 3 bases from J, leaving 8 bases between. The CDR3 reads CASRTAHTGELFF. In DNA form, the CDR3 reads TGTGCCAGCAGGACAGCCCACACCGGGGAGCTGTTTTTT.

V and J are TRBV7-9 and TRBJ1-1; no clear D. The CDR3 extends over 14 amino acids. Looked up from germline, CDR1 is SEHNR and CDR2 is FQNEAQ (reference sequence). V lost 5 bases and J lost 0, with 10 bases in between. CDR3 coding DNA: TGTGCCAGCAGCAAGAGTACAGTGAACACTGAAGCTTTCTTT. It yields the protein CASSKSTVNTEAFF.

This clone has a single count. CDR3 nucleotide sequence: TGCGCCAGCAGCCAATTACAGGGGACGTTCGAGCAGTACTTC. Protein sequence: CASSQLQGTFEQYF. V and J are TRBV4-1 and TRBJ2-7; 7 nucleotides line up with TRBD1. The CDR3 spans 14 residues. Germline V gene lookup returns CDR1 MGHRA and CDR2 YSYEKL. V lost 2 bases, J lost 6 bases, and 7 bases stayed unmatched.

The rearrangement uses TRBV11-2 and TRBJ2-1; D uncertain. The CDR3 is 13 residues long. CDR1 is SGHAT, CDR2 FQNNGV, per germline. V lost 2 bases, J lost 7 bases, and 9 bases lay in between. The CDR3 nucleotides read TGTGCCAGCAGCTTAACACAGATTAATGAGCAGTTCTTC. Translation: CASSLTQINEQFF.

This chain links TRBV10-1 with TRBJ2-1; TRBD2 aligns across 12 bases. Germline assignment: CDR1 WNHNN and CDR2 SYGVQD (reference sequence). The CDR3 is 15 amino acids. V gave up 6 bases and J gave up 7 bases; unmatched junction bases: 7. This CDR3 reads CASSKLAGGRNEQFF. As DNA, the CDR3 is TGCGCCAGCAGCAAGCTAGCGGGGGGGCGTAATGAGCAGTTCTTC.

Only one count was recorded for this clone. V and J are TRBV11-2 and TRBJ1-1; 9 bases line up with TRBD1. The germline gives CDR1 SGHAT, CDR2 FQNNGV. The CDR3 runs 14 residues. The V segment lost 3 bases and the J segment 5 bases; nucleotides outside the gene matches: 4. The CDR3 DNA follows: TGTGCCAGCAGCTTGACAGGGGGAAGGACTGAAGCTTTCTTT. Protein product: CASSLTGGRTEAFF. The variable domain in full, completed from reference TRBV11-2 and TRBJ1-1, reads EAGVAQSPRYKIIEKRQSVAFWCNPISGHATLYWYQQILGQGPKLLIQFQNNGVVDDSQLPKDRFSAERLKGVDSTLKIQPAKLEDSAVYLCASSLTGGRTEAFFGQGTRLTVV.

The chain couples TRBV29-1 to TRBJ1-4; D not resolved. Germline assignment: CDR1 SQVTM and CDR2 ANQGSEA. Trimming took 3 bases from V and 4 from J, leaving 9 bases between them. This CDR3 region has 13 residues. The CDR3 reads CSVEAQSNEKLFF. The CDR3 region has the DNA TGCAGCGTTGAGGCACAGAGTAATGAAAAACTGTTTTTT.

The chain recombines TRBV10-3 with TRBJ1-1; D is unclear. This CDR3 comprises 13 residues. CDR1 and CDR2 (germline): ENHRY, SYGVKD. Trimming removed 10 bases from V and 0 bases from J, with 12 bases in between. CDR3 in DNA: TGTGCCACTAAAGGGAGGTTGAACACTGAAGCTTTCTTT. Translating gives CATKGRLNTEAFF.